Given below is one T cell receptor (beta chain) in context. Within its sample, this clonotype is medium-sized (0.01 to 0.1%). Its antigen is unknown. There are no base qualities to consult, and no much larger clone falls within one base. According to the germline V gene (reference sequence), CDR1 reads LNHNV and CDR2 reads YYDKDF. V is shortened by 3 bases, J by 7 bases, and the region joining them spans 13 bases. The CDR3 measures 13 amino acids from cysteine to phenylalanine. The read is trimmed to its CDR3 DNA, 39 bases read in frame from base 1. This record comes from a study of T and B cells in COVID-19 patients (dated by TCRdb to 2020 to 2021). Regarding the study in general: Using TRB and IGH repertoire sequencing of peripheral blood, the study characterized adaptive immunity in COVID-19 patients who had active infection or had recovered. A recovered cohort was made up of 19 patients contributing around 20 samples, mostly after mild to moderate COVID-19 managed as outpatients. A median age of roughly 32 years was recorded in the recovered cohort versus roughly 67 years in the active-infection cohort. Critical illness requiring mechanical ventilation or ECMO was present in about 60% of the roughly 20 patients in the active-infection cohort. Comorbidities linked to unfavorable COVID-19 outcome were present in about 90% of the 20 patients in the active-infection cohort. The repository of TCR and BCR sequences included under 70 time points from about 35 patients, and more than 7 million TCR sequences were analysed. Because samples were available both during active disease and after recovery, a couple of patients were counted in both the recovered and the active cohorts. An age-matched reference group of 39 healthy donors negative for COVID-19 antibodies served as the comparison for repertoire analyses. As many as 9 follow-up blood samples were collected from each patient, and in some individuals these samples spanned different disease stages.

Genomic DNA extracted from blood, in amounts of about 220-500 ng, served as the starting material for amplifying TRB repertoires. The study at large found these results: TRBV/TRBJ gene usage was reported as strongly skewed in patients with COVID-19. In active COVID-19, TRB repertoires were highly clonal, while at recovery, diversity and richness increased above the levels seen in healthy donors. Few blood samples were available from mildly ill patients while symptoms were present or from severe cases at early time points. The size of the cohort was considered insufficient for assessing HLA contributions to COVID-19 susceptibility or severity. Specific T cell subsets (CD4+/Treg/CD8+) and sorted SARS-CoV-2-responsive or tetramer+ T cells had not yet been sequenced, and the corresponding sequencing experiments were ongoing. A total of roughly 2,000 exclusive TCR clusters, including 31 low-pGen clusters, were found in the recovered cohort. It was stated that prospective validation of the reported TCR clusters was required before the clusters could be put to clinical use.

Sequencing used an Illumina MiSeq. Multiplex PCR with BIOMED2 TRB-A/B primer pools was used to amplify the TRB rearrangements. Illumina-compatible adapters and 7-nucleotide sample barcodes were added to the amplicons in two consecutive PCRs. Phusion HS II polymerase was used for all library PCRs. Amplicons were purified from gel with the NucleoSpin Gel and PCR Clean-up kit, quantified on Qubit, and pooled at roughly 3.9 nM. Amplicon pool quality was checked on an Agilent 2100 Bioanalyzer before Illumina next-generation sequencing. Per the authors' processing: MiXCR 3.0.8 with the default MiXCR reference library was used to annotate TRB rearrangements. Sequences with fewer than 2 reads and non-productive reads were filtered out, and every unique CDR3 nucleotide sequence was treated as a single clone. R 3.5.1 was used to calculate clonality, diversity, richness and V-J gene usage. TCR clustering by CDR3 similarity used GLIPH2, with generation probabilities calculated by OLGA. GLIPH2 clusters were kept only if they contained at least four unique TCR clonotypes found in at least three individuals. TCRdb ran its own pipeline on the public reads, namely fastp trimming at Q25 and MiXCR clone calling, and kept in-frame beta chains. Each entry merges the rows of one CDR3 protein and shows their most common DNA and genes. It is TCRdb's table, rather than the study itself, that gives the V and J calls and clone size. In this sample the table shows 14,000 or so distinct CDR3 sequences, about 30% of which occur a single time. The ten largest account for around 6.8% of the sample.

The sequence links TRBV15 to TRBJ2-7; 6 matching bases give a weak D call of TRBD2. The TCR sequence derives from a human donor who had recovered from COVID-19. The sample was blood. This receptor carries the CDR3 CATSRTRSLEQYF. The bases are TGTGCCACCAGCAGGACTAGGTCTTTAGAGCAGTACTTC. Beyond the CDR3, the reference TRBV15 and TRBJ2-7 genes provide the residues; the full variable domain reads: DAMVIQNPRYQVTQFGKPVTLSCSQTLNHNVMYWYQQKSSQAPKLLFHYYDKDFNNEADTPDNFQSRRPNTSFCFLDIRSPGLGDTAMYLCATSRTRSLEQYFGPGTRLTVT.